This TCR beta chain was captured by sequencing in a study of radiation and T cells in renal cell carcinoma. TCRdb's copy holds only in-frame clones and misses some; the assay was immunoSEQ multiplex PCR. The sample includes some 130,000 clones, roughly four fifths of them seen just once. Study results and limitations: Pretreatment tumor biopsies were lacking, so baseline clonotypes are unknown. From baseline, blood top tumor clonotypes peaked at 2 weeks post-radiation.

Described time point: blood 2 weeks post-SBRT. Treatment described: 15 Gy SBRT to primary tumor, nephrectomy 4 weeks later. The tumor was a clear cell renal cell carcinoma. Germline trimming cut 4 bases from V and 4 bases from J; bases unmatched to any gene: 1. CDR1 MGHDK and CDR2 SYGVNS come from the germline V gene. The CDR3 length is 12 residues. To note about this clone: No antigen is known for it.

This rearrangement joins TRBV25-1 to TRBJ2-7, with 7 bases fitting TRBD1. Sequenced here: blood, sampled from a patient whose treatment included radiotherapy and nephrectomy. The receptor comes from a woman aged 60-75 years with renal cell carcinoma. The CDR3 DNA is TGTGCCAGCAGTGTGACAGGGTACGAGCAGTACTTC. Residues: CASSVTGYEQYF.